A selection of T cell receptor beta chains follows, all from one sample in a study of cytomegalovirus exposure and HLA in healthy donors. Using immunoSEQ multiplex PCR, the repertoire was profiled, and TCRdb retains in-frame clones only, with some absent. Of 150,000 to 200,000 clones listed, less than 85% are singletons. The sequencing sample was made of PBMCs. All receptors come from a young man in good health and CMV-seropositive. The CDR3 runs from the conserved cysteine through the conserved F or W. A D gene is named only where the DNA matches it firmly. Rows give clone size only sometimes, using once, few, many, or a class for an expanded clone.

j_gene: TRBJ1-1; v_gene: TRBV27; abundance: NA; d_gene: NA; CDR3nt: TGTGCCAGCTACAGGGTGAGGACTGAAGCTTTCTTT; CDR3aa: CASYRVRTEAFF
j_gene: TRBJ2-1; v_gene: TRBV6-1; abundance: NA; d_gene: TRBD1; CDR3nt: TGTGCCAGCAGTGAAGCATGGACAGGGGGCGATGAGCAGTTCTTC; CDR3aa: CASSEAWTGGDEQFF
j_gene: TRBJ2-7; v_gene: TRBV5-1; abundance: NA; d_gene: TRBD1; CDR3nt: TGCGCCAGCAGCCCCGTAGAGGGACAGGGGGACTCTTACGAGCAGTACTTC; CDR3aa: CASSPVEGQGDSYEQYF
j_gene: TRBJ2-5; v_gene: TRBV5-1; abundance: NA; d_gene: NA; CDR3nt: TGCGCCAGCAGCTATTCCTTGAGGGAGACCCAGTACTTC; CDR3aa: CASSYSLRETQYF
j_gene: TRBJ1-4; v_gene: TRBV30; abundance: NA; d_gene: NA; CDR3nt: TGTGCCTGTTCCATGGAGGGGCGGGGCGCAACTAATGAAAAACTGTTTTTT; CDR3aa: CACSMEGRGATNEKLFF
j_gene: TRBJ2-1; v_gene: TRBV6-5; abundance: NA; d_gene: TRBD1; CDR3nt: TGTGCCAGCACTACTCTTACAGGGGCCAATGAGCAGTTCTTC; CDR3aa: CASTTLTGANEQFF
j_gene: TRBJ2-5; v_gene: TRBV19; abundance: NA; d_gene: NA; CDR3nt: TGTGCCAGTAAACGGATCGGGGGTCAGGAGACCCAGTACTTC; CDR3aa: CASKRIGGQETQYF
j_gene: TRBJ1-4; v_gene: TRBV4-1; abundance: NA; d_gene: TRBD1; CDR3nt: TGCGCCAGCAGCCAACTAACCGATACAGGGGTAACTAATGAAAAACTGTTTTTT; CDR3aa: CASSQLTDTGVTNEKLFF
j_gene: TRBJ2-3; v_gene: TRBV28; abundance: NA; d_gene: NA; CDR3nt: TGTGCCAGCAGTTCGAAGACAGGTACTAGCACAGATACGCAGTATTTT; CDR3aa: CASSSKTGTSTDTQYF
j_gene: TRBJ1-2; v_gene: TRBV10-3; abundance: NA; d_gene: NA; CDR3nt: TGTGCCATCAGTGATGTAAGGGGCCCCCGGGGCTACACCTTC; CDR3aa: CAISDVRGPRGYTF
j_gene: TRBJ2-3; v_gene: TRBV11-2; abundance: NA; d_gene: NA; CDR3nt: TGTGCCAGCAGCCCCGGCAGGAGCACAGATACGCAGTATTTT; CDR3aa: CASSPGRSTDTQYF
j_gene: TRBJ2-3; v_gene: TRBV7-2; abundance: NA; d_gene: TRBD2; CDR3nt: TGTGCCAGCAGCGCAACCCAACTAGCGCGCACAGATACGCAGTATTTT; CDR3aa: CASSATQLARTDTQYF
j_gene: TRBJ2-6; v_gene: TRBV10-3; abundance: NA; d_gene: TRBD2; CDR3nt: TGTGCCATCAGAGGGAGGGCAGGGGCCAACGTCCTGACTTTC; CDR3aa: CAIRGRAGANVLTF
j_gene: TRBJ1-4; v_gene: TRBV5-1; abundance: NA; d_gene: NA; CDR3nt: TGCGCCAGCGCTGAAATACAGGGAAAAGCGGAAAAACTGTTTTTT; CDR3aa: CASAEIQGKAEKLFF
j_gene: TRBJ2-7; v_gene: TRBV4-1; abundance: few; d_gene: NA; CDR3nt: TGCGCCAGCAGAGTAAGGGGGGGGTCCTACGAGCAGTACTTC; CDR3aa: CASRVRGGSYEQYF
j_gene: TRBJ1-1; v_gene: TRBV27; abundance: NA; d_gene: TRBD1; CDR3nt: TGTGCCATCCGGGACAGCAGGAACACTGAAGCTTTCTTT; CDR3aa: CAIRDSRNTEAFF
j_gene: TRBJ1-5; v_gene: TRBV4-1; abundance: NA; d_gene: NA; CDR3nt: TGCGCCAGCAGCCCGGGAAACAGGGTTGGCAATCAGCCCCAGCATTTT; CDR3aa: CASSPGNRVGNQPQHF
j_gene: TRBJ2-3; v_gene: TRBV7-6; abundance: NA; d_gene: NA; CDR3nt: TGTGCCAGCAGCTTAGCTGAGACAGGCACAGATACGCAGTATTTT; CDR3aa: CASSLAETGTDTQYF
j_gene: TRBJ2-5; v_gene: TRBV7-8; abundance: NA; d_gene: TRBD2; CDR3nt: TGTGCCAGCAGCTTAGAGGCAGCGGGAGTGGTGACCCAGTACTTC; CDR3aa: CASSLEAAGVVTQYF
j_gene: TRBJ2-7; v_gene: TRBV5-6; abundance: once; d_gene: TRBD1; CDR3nt: TGTGCCAGCAGCAGGGGGACAGGGGGGAACGAGCAGTACTTC; CDR3aa: CASSRGTGGNEQYF
j_gene: TRBJ2-7; v_gene: TRBV30; abundance: NA; d_gene: NA; CDR3nt: TGTGCCTGGAGTGTAGGGCTAGGGGGCGAGCAGTACTTC; CDR3aa: CAWSVGLGGEQYF
j_gene: TRBJ2-7; v_gene: TRBV4-1; abundance: NA; d_gene: NA; CDR3nt: TGCGCCAGCAGCCAAGGAGAAGGGGTGGGGCAGTACTTC; CDR3aa: CASSQGEGVGQYF
j_gene: TRBJ2-1; v_gene: TRBV11-3; abundance: NA; d_gene: NA; CDR3nt: TGTGCCAGCAGTAACCGGACAATCTCCTACAATGAGCAGTTCTTC; CDR3aa: CASSNRTISYNEQFF
j_gene: TRBJ2-3; v_gene: TRBV21-1; abundance: many; d_gene: NA; CDR3nt: TGTGCCAGCAGCCCTTGGACTCCCTATAGCACAGATACGCAGTATTTT; CDR3aa: CASSPWTPYSTDTQYF
j_gene: TRBJ2-7; v_gene: TRBV7-9; abundance: NA; d_gene: NA; CDR3nt: TGTGCCAGCAGCTTAGCCGGCGAGCAGTACTTC; CDR3aa: CASSLAGEQYF
j_gene: TRBJ2-7; v_gene: TRBV10-3; abundance: NA; d_gene: TRBD1; CDR3nt: TGTGCCATCAGTGAAGGGACAGGGGCCGGGGAGCAGTACTTC; CDR3aa: CAISEGTGAGEQYF
j_gene: TRBJ2-1; v_gene: TRBV19; abundance: NA; d_gene: TRBD2; CDR3nt: TGTGCCAGTAGTATAGGTCGGGCGGGGGGGTACAATGAGCAGTTCTTC; CDR3aa: CASSIGRAGGYNEQFF
j_gene: TRBJ1-2; v_gene: TRBV5-4; abundance: NA; d_gene: TRBD1; CDR3nt: TGTGCCAGCAGCTTACGTGGACAGGGATGGGTTGGCTACACCTTC; CDR3aa: CASSLRGQGWVGYTF
j_gene: TRBJ2-1; v_gene: TRBV27; abundance: NA; d_gene: NA; CDR3nt: TGTGCCAGCAGTTTGTCCAGTTACAATGAGCAGTTCTTC; CDR3aa: CASSLSSYNEQFF
j_gene: TRBJ1-6; v_gene: TRBV19; abundance: few; d_gene: TRBD1; CDR3nt: TGTGCCAGTAGTATCCGGGACAGGGGTAATTCACCCCTCCACTTT; CDR3aa: CASSIRDRGNSPLHF
j_gene: TRBJ2-7; v_gene: TRBV9; abundance: few; d_gene: TRBD1; CDR3nt: TGTGCCAGCAGCGTCACAGGGGGCCGATCCTACGAGCAGTACTTC; CDR3aa: CASSVTGGRSYEQYF
j_gene: TRBJ1-2; v_gene: TRBV28; abundance: NA; d_gene: NA; CDR3nt: TGTGCCAGCAGTCTGCGTGACTATGGCTACACCTTC; CDR3aa: CASSLRDYGYTF
j_gene: TRBJ2-5; v_gene: TRBV7-8; abundance: NA; d_gene: NA; CDR3nt: TGTGCCAGCAGCTCTGGGACACCGCCCCGGGAGACCCAGTACTTC; CDR3aa: CASSSGTPPRETQYF
j_gene: TRBJ1-4; v_gene: TRBV6-5; abundance: NA; d_gene: NA; CDR3nt: TGTGCCAGCAGTTACCTGACAGTCCCTAATGAAAAACTGTTTTTT; CDR3aa: CASSYLTVPNEKLFF
j_gene: TRBJ1-4; v_gene: TRBV13; abundance: NA; d_gene: TRBD1; CDR3nt: TGTGCCAGCAGGCTGATGGGGCAGGGGGGAGAAAAACTGTTTTTT; CDR3aa: CASRLMGQGGEKLFF
j_gene: TRBJ1-6; v_gene: TRBV10-2; abundance: NA; d_gene: TRBD1; CDR3nt: TGCGCCAGCAGTGACTGGGACAGGGGGACCTATAATTCACCCCTCCACTTT; CDR3aa: CASSDWDRGTYNSPLHF
j_gene: TRBJ2-7; v_gene: TRBV28; abundance: once; d_gene: NA; CDR3nt: TGTGCCAGCAGTTTAGGCGGGATGTACGAGCAGTACTTC; CDR3aa: CASSLGGMYEQYF
j_gene: TRBJ1-1; v_gene: TRBV5-1; abundance: NA; d_gene: NA; CDR3nt: TGCGCCAGCAGCGATGGACAGAACACTGAAGCTTTCTTT; CDR3aa: CASSDGQNTEAFF
j_gene: TRBJ2-2; v_gene: TRBV25-1; abundance: once; d_gene: NA; CDR3nt: TGTGCCAGCACTATAACAGGGAGCACCGGGGAGCTGTTTTTT; CDR3aa: CASTITGSTGELFF
j_gene: TRBJ2-7; v_gene: TRBV28; abundance: NA; d_gene: NA; CDR3nt: TGTGCCAGCAGTTCCAATGGGGCTGGGGGGTACCTCTACGAGCAGTACTTC; CDR3aa: CASSSNGAGGYLYEQYF
j_gene: TRBJ2-3; v_gene: TRBV5-4; abundance: NA; d_gene: TRBD2; CDR3nt: TGTGCCAGCAGCTTGCCCCTAGCGGGGGGAAATACGCAGTATTTT; CDR3aa: CASSLPLAGGNTQYF
j_gene: TRBJ2-7; v_gene: TRBV11-3; abundance: NA; d_gene: NA; CDR3nt: TGTGCCAGCAGCCCAGGGGGGTTGGACTTTTCCTACGAGCAGTACTTC; CDR3aa: CASSPGGLDFSYEQYF
j_gene: TRBJ1-1; v_gene: TRBV27; abundance: NA; d_gene: NA; CDR3nt: TGTGCCAGCAGCTGGGGGGGGACTGAAGCTTTCTTT; CDR3aa: CASSWGGTEAFF
j_gene: TRBJ1-5; v_gene: TRBV28; abundance: NA; d_gene: TRBD1; CDR3nt: TGTGCCAGCAGGCCCCAGGGGGCGCACAGCAATCAGCCCCAGCATTTT; CDR3aa: CASRPQGAHSNQPQHF
j_gene: TRBJ2-5; v_gene: TRBV30; abundance: NA; d_gene: NA; CDR3nt: TGTGCCTGGAGTGCGTTAGGACTCAAAGAGACCCAGTACTTC; CDR3aa: CAWSALGLKETQYF